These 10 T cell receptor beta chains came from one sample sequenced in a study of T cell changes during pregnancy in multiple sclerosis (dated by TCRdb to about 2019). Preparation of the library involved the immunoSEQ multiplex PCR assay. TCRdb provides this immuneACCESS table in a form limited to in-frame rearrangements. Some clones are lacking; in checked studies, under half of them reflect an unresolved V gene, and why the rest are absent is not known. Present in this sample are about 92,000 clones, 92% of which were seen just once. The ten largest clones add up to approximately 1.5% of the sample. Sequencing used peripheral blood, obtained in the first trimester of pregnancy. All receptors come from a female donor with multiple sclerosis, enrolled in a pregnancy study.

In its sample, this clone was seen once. The CDR3 here is CASSPLGLYNEQFF. DNA of the CDR3: TGTGCCAGTAGTCCCCTCGGACTGTACAATGAGCAGTTCTTC. The chain links TRBV19 to TRBJ2-1; TRBD2 is a possible D gene (5 bases). The CDR3 is 14 residues long. V was clipped by 5 bases and J by 4 bases, with 12 bases between them. The germline V gene has CDR1 LNHDA and CDR2 SQIVND (reference sequence).

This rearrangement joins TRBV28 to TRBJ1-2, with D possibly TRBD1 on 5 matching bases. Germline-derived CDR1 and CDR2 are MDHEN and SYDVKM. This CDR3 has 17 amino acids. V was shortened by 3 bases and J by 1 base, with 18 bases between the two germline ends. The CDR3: CASSFREGRGFNYGYTF. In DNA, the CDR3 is TGTGCCAGCAGTTTCAGGGAGGGGAGGGGCTTTAACTATGGCTACACCTTC.

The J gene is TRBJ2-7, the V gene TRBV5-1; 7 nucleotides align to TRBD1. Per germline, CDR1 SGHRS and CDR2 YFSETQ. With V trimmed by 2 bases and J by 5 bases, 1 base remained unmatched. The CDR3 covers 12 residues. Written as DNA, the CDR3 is TGCGCCAGCAGCTTTACAGGGGACGAGCAGTACTTC. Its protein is CASSFTGDEQYF. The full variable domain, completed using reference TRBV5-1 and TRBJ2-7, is KAGVTQTPRYLIKTRGQQVTLSCSPISGHRSVSWYQQTPGQGLQFLFEYFSETQRNKGNFPGRFSGRQFSNSRSEMNVSTLELGDSALYLCASSFTGDEQYFGPGTRLTVT.

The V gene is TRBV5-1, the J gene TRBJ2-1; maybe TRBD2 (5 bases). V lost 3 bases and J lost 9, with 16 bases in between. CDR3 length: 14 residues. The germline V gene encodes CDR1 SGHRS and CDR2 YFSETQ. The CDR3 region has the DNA TGCGCCAGCAGCTCTTACCGAAGCCGGGGTGAGCAGTTCTTC. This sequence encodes CASSSYRSRGEQFF.

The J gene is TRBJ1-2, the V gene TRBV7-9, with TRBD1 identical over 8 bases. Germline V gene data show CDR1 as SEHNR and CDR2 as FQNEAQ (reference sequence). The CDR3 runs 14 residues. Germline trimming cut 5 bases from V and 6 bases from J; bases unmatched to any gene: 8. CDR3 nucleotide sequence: TGTGCCAGCAGCAGCCAGGGGGCTGGGGATGGCTACACCTTC. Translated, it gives CASSSQGAGDGYTF.

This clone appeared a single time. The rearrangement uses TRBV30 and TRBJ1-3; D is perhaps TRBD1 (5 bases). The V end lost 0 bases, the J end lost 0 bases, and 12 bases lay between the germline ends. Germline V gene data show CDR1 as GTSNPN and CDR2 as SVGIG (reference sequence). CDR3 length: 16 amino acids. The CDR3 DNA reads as TGTGCCTGGAGTGTACGGGGGGAGGTCTCTGGAAACACCATATATTTT. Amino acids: CAWSVRGEVSGNTIYF.

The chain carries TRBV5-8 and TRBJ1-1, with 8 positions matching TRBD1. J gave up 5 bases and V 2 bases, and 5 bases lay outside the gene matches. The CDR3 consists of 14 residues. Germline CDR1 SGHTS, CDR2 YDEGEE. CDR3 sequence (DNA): TGTGCCAGCAGCTTTTTCAGGGGGCGGACTGAAGCTTTCTTT. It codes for CASSFFRGRTEAFF.

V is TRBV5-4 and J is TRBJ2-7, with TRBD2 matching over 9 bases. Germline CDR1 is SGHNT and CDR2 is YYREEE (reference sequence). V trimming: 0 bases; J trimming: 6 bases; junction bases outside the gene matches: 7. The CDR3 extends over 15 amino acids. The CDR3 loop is CASSLDSGRRVEQYF. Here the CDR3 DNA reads TGTGCCAGCAGCTTGGATAGCGGGAGAAGGGTCGAGCAGTACTTC.

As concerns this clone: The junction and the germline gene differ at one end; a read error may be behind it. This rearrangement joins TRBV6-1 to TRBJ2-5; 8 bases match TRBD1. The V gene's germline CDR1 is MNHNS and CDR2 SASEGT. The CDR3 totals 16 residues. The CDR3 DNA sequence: TGTGCCAGCAGCGAAGCCCCCCCAGGGGGCCGGGAGACCCAGTACTTC. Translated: CASSEAPPGGRETQYF.

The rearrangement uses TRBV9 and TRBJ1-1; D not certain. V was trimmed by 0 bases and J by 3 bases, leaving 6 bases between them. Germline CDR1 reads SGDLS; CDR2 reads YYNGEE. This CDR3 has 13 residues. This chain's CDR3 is CASSVDTDTEAFF. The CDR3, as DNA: TGTGCCAGCAGCGTAGATACGGACACTGAAGCTTTCTTT.